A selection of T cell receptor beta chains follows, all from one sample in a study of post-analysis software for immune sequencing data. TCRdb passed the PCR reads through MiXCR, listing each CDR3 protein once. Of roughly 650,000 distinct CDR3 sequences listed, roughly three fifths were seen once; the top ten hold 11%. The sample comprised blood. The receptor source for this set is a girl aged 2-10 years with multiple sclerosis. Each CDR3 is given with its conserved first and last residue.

cdr3_aa: CASSSSGQGGYGYTF
v_call: TRBV28
j_call: TRBJ1-2

cdr3_aa: CAGSNRGGRPNYGYTF
v_call: TRBV4-1
j_call: TRBJ1-2

cdr3_aa: CASSQEASGGSTDTQYF
v_call: TRBV4-2
j_call: TRBJ2-3

cdr3_aa: CASSEGGIGGNEQFF
v_call: TRBV2
j_call: TRBJ2-1

cdr3_aa: CASSFPGGKGETQYF
v_call: TRBV5-5
j_call: TRBJ2-5

cdr3_aa: CSANRDVHEQYF
v_call: TRBV20-1
j_call: TRBJ2-7

cdr3_aa: CSVAGIHEQFF
v_call: TRBV29-1
j_call: TRBJ2-1

cdr3_aa: CASSHQTVGEQFF
v_call: TRBV3-1
j_call: TRBJ2-1

cdr3_aa: CSGGTGEKLFF
v_call: TRBV29-1
j_call: TRBJ1-4

cdr3_aa: CASTPGANVLTF
v_call: TRBV19
j_call: TRBJ2-6

cdr3_aa: CASTVGLAGSNEQFF
v_call: TRBV2
j_call: TRBJ2-1

cdr3_aa: CVSSPSPTGCTDTQYF
v_call: TRBV9
j_call: TRBJ2-3

cdr3_aa: CASSYLQYTGELFF
v_call: TRBV6-5
j_call: TRBJ2-2

cdr3_aa: CASSQLGTANYGYTF
v_call: TRBV3-1
j_call: TRBJ1-2

cdr3_aa: CASSLNAGSYEQYF
v_call: TRBV7-6
j_call: TRBJ2-7

cdr3_aa: CSVGGAEAFF
v_call: TRBV29-1
j_call: TRBJ1-1

cdr3_aa: CASSIPTVSYEQYF
v_call: TRBV21-1
j_call: TRBJ2-7

cdr3_aa: CASSLSDRVLEQFF
v_call: TRBV7-9
j_call: TRBJ2-1

cdr3_aa: CASSLAPGRAGGYNEQFF
v_call: TRBV11-1
j_call: TRBJ2-1

cdr3_aa: CSVDDGTLSYNEQFF
v_call: TRBV29-1
j_call: TRBJ2-1

cdr3_aa: CASSQRASPFEGSYEQYF
v_call: TRBV3-1
j_call: TRBJ2-7